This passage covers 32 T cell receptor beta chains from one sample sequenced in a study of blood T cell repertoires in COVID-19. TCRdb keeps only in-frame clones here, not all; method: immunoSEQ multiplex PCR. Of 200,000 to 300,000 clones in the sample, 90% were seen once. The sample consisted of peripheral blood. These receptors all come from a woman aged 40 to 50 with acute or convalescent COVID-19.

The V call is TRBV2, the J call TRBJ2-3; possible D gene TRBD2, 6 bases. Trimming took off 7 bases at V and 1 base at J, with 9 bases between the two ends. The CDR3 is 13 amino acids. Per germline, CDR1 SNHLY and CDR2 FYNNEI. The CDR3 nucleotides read TGTGCCAGCATGGCGGGGCGCACAGATACGCAGTATTTT. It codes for CASMAGRTDTQYF.

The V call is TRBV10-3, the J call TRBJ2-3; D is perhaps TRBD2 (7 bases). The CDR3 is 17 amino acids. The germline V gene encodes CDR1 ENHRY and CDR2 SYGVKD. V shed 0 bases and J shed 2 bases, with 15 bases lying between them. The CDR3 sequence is CAISESLGGRVTDTQYF. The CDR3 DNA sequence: TGTGCCATCAGTGAGTCGCTGGGGGGGCGTGTCACAGATACGCAGTATTTT.

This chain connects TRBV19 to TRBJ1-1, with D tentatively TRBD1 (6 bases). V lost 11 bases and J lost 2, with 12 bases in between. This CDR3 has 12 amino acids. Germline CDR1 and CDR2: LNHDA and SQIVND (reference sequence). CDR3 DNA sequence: TGTGCCGCTAGCAGGGGCAACACTGAAGCTTTCTTT. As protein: CAASRGNTEAFF.

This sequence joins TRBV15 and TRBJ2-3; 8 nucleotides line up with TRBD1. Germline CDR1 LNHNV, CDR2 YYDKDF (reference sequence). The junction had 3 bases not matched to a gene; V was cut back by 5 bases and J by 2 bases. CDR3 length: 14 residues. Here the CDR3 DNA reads TGTGCCACCAGCGACAGGGGTCCCACAGATACGCAGTATTTT. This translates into CATSDRGPTDTQYF.

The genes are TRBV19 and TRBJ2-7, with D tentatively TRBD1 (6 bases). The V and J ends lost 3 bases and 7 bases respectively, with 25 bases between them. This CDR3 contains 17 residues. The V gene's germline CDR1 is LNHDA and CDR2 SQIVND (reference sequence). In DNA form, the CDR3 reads TGTGCCAGTAGTATCAGGGTCAGGGGAACAGGGTCTGGTGAGCAGTACGTC. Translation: CASSIRVRGTGSGEQYV.

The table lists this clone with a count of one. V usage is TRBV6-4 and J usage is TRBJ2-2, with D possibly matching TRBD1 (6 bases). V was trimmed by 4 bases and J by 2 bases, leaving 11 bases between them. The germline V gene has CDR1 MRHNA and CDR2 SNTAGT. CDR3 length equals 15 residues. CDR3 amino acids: CASSARTDNTGELFF. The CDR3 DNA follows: TGTGCCAGCAGTGCTCGGACAGATAACACCGGGGAGCTGTTTTTT.

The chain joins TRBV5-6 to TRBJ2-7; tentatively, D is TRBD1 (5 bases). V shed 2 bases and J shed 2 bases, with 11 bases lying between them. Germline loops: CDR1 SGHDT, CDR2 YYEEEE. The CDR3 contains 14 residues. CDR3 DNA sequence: TGTGCCAGCAGCTTATCCCAGGGTCCCTACGAGCAGTACGTC. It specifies CASSLSQGPYEQYV.

The CDR3 protein is CASSSGGQGTNSPLHF. In DNA form, the CDR3 reads TGCGCCAGCAGCTCGGGGGGCCAGGGCACCAATTCACCCCTCCACTTT. The chain has TRBV5-1 and TRBJ1-6, with D possibly being TRBD1 (6 bases). Trimming pared 3 bases from V and 7 bases from J, leaving 17 bases between. This CDR3 has 16 residues. The germline CDR1 and CDR2 sequences are SGHRS and YFSETQ. Complete variable domain (other parts from reference TRBV5-1 and TRBJ1-6): KAGVTQTPRYLIKTRGQQVTLSCSPISGHRSVSWYQQTPGQGLQFLFEYFSETQRNKGNFPGRFSGRQFSNSRSEMNVSTLELGDSALYLCASSSGGQGTNSPLHFGNGTRLTVT.

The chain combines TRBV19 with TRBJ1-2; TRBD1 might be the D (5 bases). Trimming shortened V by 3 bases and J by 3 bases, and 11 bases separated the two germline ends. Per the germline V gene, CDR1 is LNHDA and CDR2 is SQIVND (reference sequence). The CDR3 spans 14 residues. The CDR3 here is CASSIWGGYYGYTF. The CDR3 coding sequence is TGTGCCAGTAGTATTTGGGGCGGATACTATGGCTACACCTTC.

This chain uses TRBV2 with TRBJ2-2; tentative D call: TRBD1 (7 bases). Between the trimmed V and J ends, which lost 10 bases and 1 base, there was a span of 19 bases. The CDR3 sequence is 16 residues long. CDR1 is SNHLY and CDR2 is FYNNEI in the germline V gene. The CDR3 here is CATHGGGSLNTGELFF. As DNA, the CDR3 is TGTGCCACCCATGGAGGGGGCAGCTTGAACACCGGGGAGCTGTTTTTT.

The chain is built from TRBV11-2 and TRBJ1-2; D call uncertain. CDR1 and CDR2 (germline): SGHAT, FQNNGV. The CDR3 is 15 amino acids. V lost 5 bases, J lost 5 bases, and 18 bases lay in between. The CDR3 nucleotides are TGTGCCAGCAGCCAGAAACCGGGATTTTTTTATGGCTACACCTTC. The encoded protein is CASSQKPGFFYGYTF. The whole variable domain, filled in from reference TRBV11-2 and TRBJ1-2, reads EAGVAQSPRYKIIEKRQSVAFWCNPISGHATLYWYQQILGQGPKLLIQFQNNGVVDDSQLPKDRFSAERLKGVDSTLKIQPAKLEDSAVYLCASSQKPGFFYGYTFGSGTRLTVV.

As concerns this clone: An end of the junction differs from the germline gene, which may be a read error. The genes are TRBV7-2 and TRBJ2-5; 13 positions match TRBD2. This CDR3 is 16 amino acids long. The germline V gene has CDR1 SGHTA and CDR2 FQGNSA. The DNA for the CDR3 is TGTGCCAGCAGCCCAGGGACTAGCGGGGTCCAAGAAACCCAGTACTTC. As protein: CASSPGTSGVQETQYF.

The DNA of the CDR3 is TGCGCCAGCAGCCAAGGACAAGCCAGGGGACCCTCTGGAAACACCATATATTTT. Protein sequence: CASSQGQARGPSGNTIYF. The chain employs TRBV4-1 and TRBJ1-3; the D gene is possibly TRBD1 (6 bases). V lost 1 base to trimming and J lost 0 bases, with 16 bases between them. CDR1 is MGHRA, CDR2 YSYEKL, per germline. The CDR3 totals 18 residues.

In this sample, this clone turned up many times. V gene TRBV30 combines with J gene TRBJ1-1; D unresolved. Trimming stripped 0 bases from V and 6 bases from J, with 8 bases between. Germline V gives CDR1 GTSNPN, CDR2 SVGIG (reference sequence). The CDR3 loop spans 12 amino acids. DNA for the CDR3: TGTGCCTGGAGTGTACTATCCCCTGAAGCTTTCTTT. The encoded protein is CAWSVLSPEAFF.

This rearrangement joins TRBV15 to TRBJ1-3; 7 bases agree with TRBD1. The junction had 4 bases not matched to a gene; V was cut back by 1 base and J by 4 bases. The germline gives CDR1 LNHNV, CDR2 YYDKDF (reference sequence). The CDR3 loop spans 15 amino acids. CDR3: CATSRGRGLGNTIYF. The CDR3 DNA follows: TGTGCCACCAGCAGAGGAAGGGGGCTCGGAAACACCATATATTTT.

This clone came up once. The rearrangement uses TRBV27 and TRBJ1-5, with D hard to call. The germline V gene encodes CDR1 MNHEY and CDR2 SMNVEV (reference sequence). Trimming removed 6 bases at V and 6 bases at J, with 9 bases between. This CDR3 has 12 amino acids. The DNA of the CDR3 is TGTGCCAGCAGCGGGGTCGGTCAGCCCCAGCATTTT. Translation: CASSGVGQPQHF.

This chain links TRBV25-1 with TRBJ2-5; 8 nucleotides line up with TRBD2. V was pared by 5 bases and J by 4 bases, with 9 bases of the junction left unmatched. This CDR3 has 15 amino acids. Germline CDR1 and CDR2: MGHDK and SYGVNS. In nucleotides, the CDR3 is TGTGCCAGCAGTACCTCGGGGGGGGGTCGAGAGACCCAGTACTTC. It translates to CASSTSGGGRETQYF.

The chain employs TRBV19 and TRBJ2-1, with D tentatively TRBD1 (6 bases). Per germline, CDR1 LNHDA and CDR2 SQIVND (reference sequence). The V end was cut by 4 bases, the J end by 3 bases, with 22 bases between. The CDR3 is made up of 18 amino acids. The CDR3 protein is CASSTLSRDIGLYNEQFF. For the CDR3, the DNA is TGTGCCAGTAGTACCCTGAGCCGGGACATTGGGCTCTACAATGAGCAGTTCTTC.

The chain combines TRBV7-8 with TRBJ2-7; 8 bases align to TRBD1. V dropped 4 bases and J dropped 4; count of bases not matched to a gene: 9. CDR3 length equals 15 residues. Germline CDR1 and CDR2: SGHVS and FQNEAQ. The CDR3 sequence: CASSSAGTGLYEQYV. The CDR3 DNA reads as TGTGCCAGCAGCTCCGCCGGGACAGGCCTATACGAGCAGTACGTC.

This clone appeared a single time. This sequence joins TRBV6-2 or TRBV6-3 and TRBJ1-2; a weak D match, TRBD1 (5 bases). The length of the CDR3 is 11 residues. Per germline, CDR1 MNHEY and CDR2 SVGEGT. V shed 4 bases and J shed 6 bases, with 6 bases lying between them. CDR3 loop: CASSWGDGYTF. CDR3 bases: TGTGCCAGCAGTTGGGGCGATGGCTACACCTTC.

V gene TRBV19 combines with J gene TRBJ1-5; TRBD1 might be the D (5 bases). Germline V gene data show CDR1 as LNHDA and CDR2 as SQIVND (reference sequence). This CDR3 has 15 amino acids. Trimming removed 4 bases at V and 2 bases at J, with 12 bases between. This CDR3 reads CASSNRGEGNQPQHF. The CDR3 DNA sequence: TGTGCCAGTAGTAACCGAGGGGAGGGCAATCAGCCCCAGCATTTT.

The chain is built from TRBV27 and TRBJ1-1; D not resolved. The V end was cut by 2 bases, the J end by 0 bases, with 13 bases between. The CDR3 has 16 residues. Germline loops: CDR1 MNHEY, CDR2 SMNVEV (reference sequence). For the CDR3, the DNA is TGTGCCAGCAGTTTAGGATTTCGACTCCTGAACACTGAAGCTTTCTTT. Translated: CASSLGFRLLNTEAFF.

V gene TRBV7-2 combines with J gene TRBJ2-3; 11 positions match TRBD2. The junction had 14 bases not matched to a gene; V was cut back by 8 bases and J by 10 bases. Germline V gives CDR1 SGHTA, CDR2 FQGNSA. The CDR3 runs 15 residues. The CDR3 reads CASATRLAGPQAQYF. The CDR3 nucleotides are TGTGCCAGCGCCACAAGACTAGCGGGGCCCCAGGCGCAGTATTTT.

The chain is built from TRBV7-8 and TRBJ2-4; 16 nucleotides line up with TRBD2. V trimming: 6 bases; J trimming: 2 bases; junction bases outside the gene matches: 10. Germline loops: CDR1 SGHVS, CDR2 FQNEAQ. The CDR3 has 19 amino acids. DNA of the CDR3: TGTGCCAGCAGGGACGATCCGGGACTAGCGGGGGGGCCCAAAAACATTCAGTACTTC. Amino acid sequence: CASRDDPGLAGGPKNIQYF.

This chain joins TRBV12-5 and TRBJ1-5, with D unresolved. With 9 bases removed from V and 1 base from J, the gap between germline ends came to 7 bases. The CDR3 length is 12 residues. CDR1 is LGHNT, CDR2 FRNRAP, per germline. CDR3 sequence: CASSGSNQPQHF. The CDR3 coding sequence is TGTGCTAGCTCGGGAAGCAATCAGCCCCAGCATTTT.

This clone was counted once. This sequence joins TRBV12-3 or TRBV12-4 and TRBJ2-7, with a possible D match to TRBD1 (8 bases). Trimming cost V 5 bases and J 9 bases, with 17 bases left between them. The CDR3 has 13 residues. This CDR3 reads CASSPTGGGRQYV. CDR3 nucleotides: TGTGCCAGCAGTCCAACAGGGGGGGGACGGCAGTACGTC.

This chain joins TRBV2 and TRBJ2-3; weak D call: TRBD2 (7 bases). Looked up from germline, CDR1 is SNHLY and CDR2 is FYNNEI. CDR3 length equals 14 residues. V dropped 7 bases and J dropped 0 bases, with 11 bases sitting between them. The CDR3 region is CASKGGPSTDTQYF. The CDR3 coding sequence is TGTGCCAGCAAGGGGGGGCCTAGCACAGATACGCAGTATTTT. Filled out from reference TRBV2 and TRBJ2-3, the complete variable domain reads EPEVTQTPSHQVTQMGQEVILRCVPISNHLYFYWYRQILGQKVEFLVSFYNNEISEKSEIFDDQFSVERPDGSNFTLKIRSTKLEDSAMYFCASKGGPSTDTQYFGPGTRLTVL.

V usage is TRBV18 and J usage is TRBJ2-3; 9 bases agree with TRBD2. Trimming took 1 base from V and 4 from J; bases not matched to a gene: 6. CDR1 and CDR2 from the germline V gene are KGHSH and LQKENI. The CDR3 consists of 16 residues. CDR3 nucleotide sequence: TGTGCCAGCTCACCACTCCTAGCGGGGAAGGCAGATACGCAGTATTTT. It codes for CASSPLLAGKADTQYF. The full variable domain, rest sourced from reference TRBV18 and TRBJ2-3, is NAGVMQNPRHLVRRRGQEARLRCSPMKGHSHVYWYRQLPEEGLKFMVYLQKENIIDESGMPKERFSAEFPKEGPSILRIQQVVRGDSAAYFCASSPLLAGKADTQYFGPGTRLTVL.

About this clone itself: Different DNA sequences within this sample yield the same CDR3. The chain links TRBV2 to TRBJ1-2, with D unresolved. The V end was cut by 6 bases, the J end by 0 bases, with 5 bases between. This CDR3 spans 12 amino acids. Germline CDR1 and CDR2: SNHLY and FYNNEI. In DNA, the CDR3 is TGTGCCAGCAGCCGGGCTAACTATGGCTACACCTTC. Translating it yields CASSRANYGYTF.

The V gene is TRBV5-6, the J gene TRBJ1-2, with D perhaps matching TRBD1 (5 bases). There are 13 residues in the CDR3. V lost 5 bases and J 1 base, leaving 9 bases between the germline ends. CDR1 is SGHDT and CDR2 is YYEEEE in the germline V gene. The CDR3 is CASSSRVNYGYTF. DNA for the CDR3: TGTGCCAGCAGTTCCAGGGTTAACTATGGCTACACCTTC.

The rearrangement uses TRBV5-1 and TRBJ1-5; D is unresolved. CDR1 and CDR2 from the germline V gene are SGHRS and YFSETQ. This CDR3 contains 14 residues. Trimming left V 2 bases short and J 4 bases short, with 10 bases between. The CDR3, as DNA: TGCGCCAGCAGCTTATTAGGAGGGAATCAGCCCCAGCATTTT. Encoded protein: CASSLLGGNQPQHF.

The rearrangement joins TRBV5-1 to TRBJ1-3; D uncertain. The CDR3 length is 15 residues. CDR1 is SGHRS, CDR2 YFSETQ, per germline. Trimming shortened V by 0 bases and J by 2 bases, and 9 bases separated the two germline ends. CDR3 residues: CASSLESNPGNTIYF. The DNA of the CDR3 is TGCGCCAGCAGCTTGGAGAGCAACCCTGGAAACACCATATATTTT.